A selection of T cell receptor beta chains follows, all from one sample in a study of graft-versus-host responses after intestinal transplantation. The assay was immunoSEQ multiplex PCR, and TCRdb's table has in-frame clones only and misses some. The table shows about 18,000 clones, with less than 85% occurring only once. The sequencing here drew on ileum tissue, taken 17 days after transplant. The receptors shown here come from a human patient who received an intestinal transplant, so some T cells may come from the graft donor. CDR3s include the opening cysteine and the closing phenylalanine or tryptophan.

v_gene,j_gene,CDR3aa
TRBV2,TRBJ1-5,CASSEGLILSNQPQHF
TRBV2,TRBJ1-4,CASSEARQTGVNEKLFF
TRBV11-2,TRBJ2-2,CASSRNTGELFF
TRBV4-1,TRBJ2-3,CASSQEKGARPDTQYF
TRBV6-6,TRBJ2-5,CASSQETQYF
TRBV6-6,TRBJ2-7,CASSLSQREGEQYF
TRBV18,TRBJ1-2,CASSRSSGTAEGGYTF
TRBV9,TRBJ2-1,CASSVDGGGRSNEQFF
TRBV29-1,TRBJ1-1,CSVFDRGIWNTEAFF
TRBV7-8,TRBJ2-7,CASSPLPTGFRYEQYF
TRBV7-9,TRBJ2-3,CASSLGDRGGADTQYF
TRBV19,TRBJ2-7,CASSIGSGAHEQYF
TRBV30,.,CAWSDREQGYEQYF
TRBV27,TRBJ2-1,CASSLWGGNEQFF
TRBV5-6,TRBJ2-5,CASTLGLAGQETQYF
TRBV7-2,TRBJ1-1,CASSLLNTEAFF
TRBV11-2,.,CASSLGAGPEQYF
TRBV19,TRBJ1-2,CASNQNRATNYGYTF
TRBV6-1,TRBJ2-1,CASRLAGDNEQFF
TRBV4-2,TRBJ1-4,CASSQRGGFNNEKLFF
TRBV4-2,TRBJ2-3,CASSQGTSGRAGFTDTQYF
TRBV29-1,TRBJ1-2,CSVGQTANYGYTF
TRBV6-5,TRBJ1-2,CASSSDRASGYTF
TRBV5-5,TRBJ1-5,CASSLGGDLNQPQHF
TRBV5-4,TRBJ2-5,CASRPRTRGEETQYF
TRBV6-6,TRBJ1-5,CASSGWGSNQPQHF
TRBV20-1,TRBJ2-7,CSARHSYEQYF
TRBV30,TRBJ1-4,CAWNQPAVEKLFF
TRBV28,TRBJ2-5,CASRRRQETQYF
TRBV30,TRBJ1-2,CAWSPEGVGGYTF
TRBV11-2,TRBJ1-1,CASSLAGGEAFF
TRBV27,TRBJ2-7,CASSFRGPYEQYF
TRBV7-6,.,CASSLAAPGGVHEQYF
TRBV5-1,TRBJ1-2,CASSLGQGANYGYTF
TRBV6-6,TRBJ2-3,CASSYGRASTDTQYF
TRBV4-3,TRBJ2-4,CASSHSPGIAKNIQYF
TRBV5-4,TRBJ2-7,CASSQGGLAGERYF